Listed below are T cell receptor beta chains from one sample, sequenced in a study of shared clonotypes between healthy human individuals. Libraries were prepared by immunoSEQ multiplex PCR; TCRdb keeps only in-frame clonotypes and omits some of them. This table has around 480,000 clones, over 60% appearing once. Sample: PBMCs. All receptors come from a woman between 40 and 55 years old in good health. Some clones in this sample may be carry-over from other donors' samples. Both conserved end residues are part of each CDR3. D genes are given only for firm matches. Some rows have no size entry. The others give once, few or many, or a class for an expanded clone.

TRBJ1-1 NA 15 NA TRBV14 TGTGCCAGCAGCCAGACAAGGGGACGGAACACTGAAGCTTTCTTT CASSQTRGRNTEAFF
TRBJ2-1 NA 11 NA TRBV20-1 TGCAGTGCTATATCTAGGGGTGAGCAGTTCTTC CSAISRGEQFF
TRBJ2-6 NA 16 NA TRBV19 TGTGCCAGTAGTCGGGACGGTATCTCTGGGGCCAACGTCCTGACTTTC CASSRDGISGANVLTF
TRBJ2-1 NA 14 NA TRBV4-3 TGCGCCAGCAGCCCGGCCCGGGCCGGGGGTGAGCAGTTCTTC CASSPARAGGEQFF
TRBJ1-1 NA 13 NA TRBV5-6 TGTGCCAGCAGCTTGTTTAGGAACACTGAAGCTTTCTTT CASSLFRNTEAFF
TRBJ1-1 NA 15 once TRBV15 TGTGCCACCAGCAGAGAATACAACGTTGTCCCTGAAGCTTTCTTT CATSREYNVVPEAFF
TRBJ1-5 NA 15 NA TRBV28 TGTGCCAGCAGTGGAGAACCCCGGGACATCCAGCCCCAGCATTTT CASSGEPRDIQPQHF
TRBJ2-7 TRBD2 13 NA TRBV29-1 TGCAGCGTGCGACTAGCGGGTTTGTACGAGCAGTACTTC CSVRLAGLYEQYF
TRBJ2-5 TRBD2 16 few TRBV4-2 TGTGCCAGCAGCCAGGAGGGTAGCGGGAGGGGGGAGACCCAGTACTTC CASSQEGSGRGETQYF
TRBJ2-2 NA 13 NA TRBV2 TGTGCCAGCAGTTACACGGAAGGCGGGGAGCTGTTTTTT CASSYTEGGELFF
TRBJ2-7 TRBD1 15 NA TRBV19 TGTGCCAGTAGTTTCACGGGACAGGGGACCTACGAGCAGTACTTC CASSFTGQGTYEQYF
TRBJ1-5 TRBD1 15 NA TRBV18 TGTGCCAGCTCGACAGGACAGGGCAGCAATCAGCCCCAGCATTTT CASSTGQGSNQPQHF
TRBJ2-2 NA 16 NA TRBV21-1 TGTGCCAGCAAGCCCTCGGGAGGGGACGGCACCGGGGAGCTGTTTTTT CASKPSGGDGTGELFF
TRBJ1-4 TRBD1 14 few TRBV19 TGTGCCAGTAGTCGGGACAGGAGGTACGAAAAACTGTTTTTT CASSRDRRYEKLFF
TRBJ1-4 NA 14 NA TRBV28 TGTGCCAGCAGACCGGGGCCGATGGGGGAAAAACTGTTTTTT CASRPGPMGEKLFF
TRBJ2-1 NA 14 once TRBV5-1 TGCGCCAGCAGCTCAGAGCGGGTTTACAATGAGCAGTTCTTC CASSSERVYNEQFF
TRBJ2-2 TRBD2 16 NA TRBV9 TGTGCCAGCAGCGGAGGGACTAGAGCGAACACCGGGGAGCTGTTTTTT CASSGGTRANTGELFF
TRBJ1-4 TRBD1 17 NA TRBV4-1 TGCGCCAGCAGCCAATCGGGACAGCCTTCAACTAATGAAAAACTGTTTTTT CASSQSGQPSTNEKLFF
TRBJ2-5 TRBD2 17 NA TRBV18 TGTGCCAGCTCACCCGCGGGACTAGCGGGACCTCAAGAGACCCAGTACTTC CASSPAGLAGPQETQYF
TRBJ1-2 NA 16 once TRBV4-2 TGTGCCAGCAGCGGGTCAGGCAAAGGTTGGACCTATGGCTACACCTTC CASSGSGKGWTYGYTF
TRBJ1-5 NA 14 NA TRBV23-1 TGCGCCAGCACTATCAGCCTATTCGATCAGCCCCAGCATTTT CASTISLFDQPQHF
TRBJ2-5 NA 13 few TRBV5-1 TGCGCCAGCAGCCCCCGTGAGTGGGAGACCCAGTACTTC CASSPREWETQYF
TRBJ1-5 NA 17 NA TRBV12-1 TGTGCCAGCAGACACCGGGACAGGGGATTTAGCAATCAGCCCCAGCATTTT CASRHRDRGFSNQPQHF
TRBJ2-1 TRBD2 17 NA TRBV28 TGTGCCAGCAGTTCTAGGTTGCGCGGGGGCTCCTACAATGAGCAGTTCTTC CASSSRLRGGSYNEQFF
TRBJ1-2 NA 13 NA TRBV28 TGTGCCAGCAGTTACCTCTACGGCTATGGCTACACCTTC CASSYLYGYGYTF
TRBJ1-2 NA 15 NA TRBV4-3 TGCGCCAGCAGCCAAGATTCCGCAGGTTTTAACGGCTACACCTTC CASSQDSAGFNGYTF
TRBJ2-7 NA 16 NA TRBV10-3 TGTGCCATCAGTGGGAGACAGACAGGCGGTATGAACGAGCAGTACTTC CAISGRQTGGMNEQYF
TRBJ2-7 NA 13 once TRBV28 TGTGCCAGCAGCCCCCTCGCCTACTACGAGCAGTACTTC CASSPLAYYEQYF
TRBJ1-4 NA 14 NA TRBV6-1 TGTGCCAGCAGTGAAGTGTGGGGGAACGAAAAACTGTTTTTT CASSEVWGNEKLFF
TRBJ2-7 NA 15 NA TRBV4-1 TGCGCCAGCAGCCAAGATCCGGGGGCCCCCTACGAGCAGTACTTC CASSQDPGAPYEQYF
TRBJ2-7 TRBD1 16 NA TRBV29-1 TGCAGCGTTGAATCAGTAGGGTACAGGGGGAAATACGAGCAGTACTTC CSVESVGYRGKYEQYF
TRBJ2-3 NA 15 NA TRBV28 TGTGCCAGCAGTTTCCTGGTCGCCTCCACAGATACGCAGTATTTT CASSFLVASTDTQYF
TRBJ1-2 NA 14 NA TRBV28 TGTGCCAGCAGTTTAGAAAGGGGACATAATGGCTACACCTTC CASSLERGHNGYTF
TRBJ2-2 NA 12 NA TRBV6-1 TGTGCCAGCAGTATGGGTACCGGGGAGCTGTTTTTT CASSMGTGELFF
TRBJ2-5 NA 16 once TRBV11-2 TGTGCCAGCAGCTTAGCCCGCGGAGAAGGGCATGAGACCCAGTACTTC CASSLARGEGHETQYF
TRBJ2-1 NA 15 NA TRBV5-1 TGCGCCAGCAGCTTGGTTCCAGAGGCCTACAATGAGCAGTTCTTC CASSLVPEAYNEQFF
TRBJ2-7 TRBD2 14 NA TRBV29-1 TGCAGCGTTGAACCCAGCGGGAAGACTTACGAGCAGTACTTC CSVEPSGKTYEQYF
TRBJ2-7 TRBD2 15 NA TRBV9 TGTGCCAGCAGCCCAGGGACTAGCGCCTCCTACGAGCAGTACTTC CASSPGTSASYEQYF
TRBJ2-7 NA 16 NA TRBV4-2 TGTGCCAGCAGCCAAGCCGCTGACCGTACAACCTACGAGCAGTACTTC CASSQAADRTTYEQYF